This passage covers 19 T cell receptor beta chains from one sample sequenced in a study of cytomegalovirus exposure and HLA in healthy donors. 60 Vbeta and 13 Jbeta primers were used in PCR. The assay was immunoSEQ multiplex PCR, and TCRdb's table has in-frame clones only and misses some. The table lists approximately 150,000 clones, around 80% of them singletons. What was sequenced was PBMCs. These receptors came from a middle-aged man in good health and CMV-seronegative.

This clone was counted a single time. The CDR3 reads CASSLSSNVLTF. In DNA form, the CDR3 reads TGTGCCAGCAGCTTGTCCAGCAACGTCCTGACTTTC. The J gene is TRBJ2-6, the V gene TRBV5-4; D unclear. V was clipped by 1 base and J by 9 bases, with 5 bases between them. Germline CDR1 is SGHNT and CDR2 is YYREEE (reference sequence). The CDR3 has 12 amino acids.

V and J are TRBV10-3 and TRBJ2-3, with TRBD2 identical over 11 bases. V lost 3 bases, J lost 5 bases, and 7 bases stayed unmatched. The CDR3 has 16 amino acids. Germline V gene lookup returns CDR1 ENHRY and CDR2 SYGVKD. For the CDR3, the DNA is TGTGCCATCAGTGAACGCCTAGCGGGAGGACGAGATACGCAGTATTTT. Protein product: CAISERLAGGRDTQYF.

The chain has TRBV6-5 and TRBJ1-2, with D perhaps matching TRBD1 (5 bases). The length of the CDR3 is 12 residues. CDR1 and CDR2 (germline): MNHEY, SVGAGI. Trimming removed 7 bases at V and 5 bases at J, with 11 bases between. The CDR3 spells CASKGGEYGYTF. The CDR3, as DNA: TGTGCCAGCAAGGGAGGGGAATATGGCTACACCTTC.

The chain couples TRBV30 to TRBJ2-3; the match to TRBD1 covers 11 bases. CDR3 length: 13 amino acids. Germline-derived CDR1 and CDR2 are GTSNPN and SVGIG (reference sequence). V was clipped by 8 bases and J by 3 bases; unmatched bases: 4. The CDR3 DNA reads as TGTGCCAGTGGGACAGGGGGGACAGATACGCAGTATTTT. Residues: CASGTGGTDTQYF.

This chain connects TRBV7-9 to TRBJ2-2; D is perhaps TRBD2 (5 bases). Germline loops: CDR1 SEHNR, CDR2 FQNEAQ (reference sequence). This CDR3 spans 16 amino acids. V dropped 5 bases and J dropped 0 bases, with 13 bases sitting between them. This CDR3 reads CASSHSAGANTGELFF. The CDR3 nucleotides read TGTGCCAGCAGCCACTCTGCGGGTGCGAACACCGGGGAGCTGTTTTTT.

This chain uses TRBV4-3 with TRBJ2-3; D remains unclear. The germline V and J ends were trimmed by 0 bases and 4 bases, with 11 bases remaining between them. This CDR3 region has 15 residues. Germline V gene data show CDR1 as LGHNA and CDR2 as YSLEER. This CDR3 reads CASSQDLYRADTQYF. The DNA of the CDR3 is TGCGCCAGCAGCCAAGATCTATATCGGGCAGATACGCAGTATTTT.

The chain is built from TRBV5-8 and TRBJ1-1; 8 nucleotides match TRBD1. J gave up 4 bases and V 1 base, and 3 bases lay outside the gene matches. Germline loops: CDR1 SGHTS, CDR2 YDEGEE. The CDR3 extends over 14 amino acids. The CDR3, as DNA: TGTGCCAGCAGCTTGCGAGGACAGGGCACTGAAGCTTTCTTT. Translation gives CASSLRGQGTEAFF.

This clone has just one count. The gene calls are TRBV2 and TRBJ2-4, with D perhaps matching TRBD1 (6 bases). V shed 6 bases and J shed 6 bases, with 18 bases lying between them. The CDR3 has 15 residues. Germline CDR1 and CDR2: SNHLY and FYNNEI. CDR3 DNA sequence: TGTGCCAGCAGGAGGACAGCTCCCCCCGGAAACATTCAGTACTTC. Its translation is CASRRTAPPGNIQYF.

This clone was counted only a few times. This sequence joins TRBV27 and TRBJ1-4; D might be TRBD1 (5 bases). Trimming removed 3 bases at V and 6 bases at J, with 23 bases between. Germline-derived CDR1 and CDR2 are MNHEY and SMNVEV (reference sequence). CDR3 length: 18 amino acids. The CDR3 reads CASSLKPLAAGRYEKLFF. CDR3 in DNA: TGTGCCAGCAGTTTGAAGCCCCTGGCTGCAGGGAGGTATGAAAAACTGTTTTTT.

The count of this clone is one. The genes are TRBV19 and TRBJ1-1; no reliable D call. The length of the CDR3 is 14 residues. V lost 3 bases, J lost 2 bases, and 10 bases lay in between. Germline CDR1 is LNHDA and CDR2 is SQIVND (reference sequence). The CDR3 coding sequence is TGTGCCAGTAGTATGGGCGCCGGTAACACTGAAGCTTTCTTT. It specifies CASSMGAGNTEAFF.

V gene TRBV27 combines with J gene TRBJ1-1, with D unresolved. The CDR3 sequence is 13 residues long. Between the trimmed V and J ends, which lost 10 bases and 5 bases, there was a span of 17 bases. CDR1 MNHEY and CDR2 SMNVEV come from the germline V gene (reference sequence). The CDR3 bases are TGTGCCAACAAACTAAGGAGAGGGACTGAAGCTTTCTTT. Its translation: CANKLRRGTEAFF.

V is TRBV4-1 and J is TRBJ2-2; no clear D gene. The V gene lost 4 bases and the J gene lost 5 bases, with 11 bases spanning the gap. CDR1 is MGHRA and CDR2 is YSYEKL in the germline V gene. The CDR3 runs to 14 residues. As DNA, the CDR3 is TGCGCCAGCAGCCCGGTCCTTAAAACCGGGGAGCTGTTTTTT. Translated, it gives CASSPVLKTGELFF.

In the case of this clone: Sequence at one end of the junction differs from germline and may be a read error. J is TRBJ2-4 and V is TRBV7-2; tentatively, D is TRBD2 (5 bases). Per germline, CDR1 SGHTA and CDR2 FQGNSA. The CDR3 consists of 14 residues. The CDR3 here is CASSLGLAKNSQYF. For the CDR3, the DNA is TGTGCCAGCAGCTTAGGGCTAGCCAAAAACAGTCAGTACTTC.

The genes are TRBV5-4 and TRBJ2-3; a weak D match, TRBD2 (6 bases). V lost 1 base and J 0 bases, leaving 12 bases between the germline ends. The CDR3 is 16 amino acids. Germline V gene lookup returns CDR1 SGHNT and CDR2 YYREEE (reference sequence). DNA of the CDR3: TGTGCCAGCAGCTTGCGGCTAGCGACTAGCACAGATACGCAGTATTTT. Protein: CASSLRLATSTDTQYF. The full variable domain, with the rest looked up from reference TRBV5-4 and TRBJ2-3, is ETGVTQSPTHLIKTRGQQVTLRCSSQSGHNTVSWYQQALGQGPQFIFQYYREEENGRGNFPPRFSGLQFPNYSSELNVNALELDDSALYLCASSLRLATSTDTQYFGPGTRLTVL.

This clone was detected a few times. The chain carries TRBV11-1 and TRBJ2-5, with 9 bases aligning to TRBD1. There are 15 residues in the CDR3. Germline CDR1 reads SGHAT; CDR2 reads FQDESV (reference sequence). V was pared by 1 base and J by 2 bases, with 2 bases of the junction left unmatched. CDR3 sequence reads: CASSLDRGQQETQYF. The CDR3 bases are TGTGCCAGCAGCTTAGACAGGGGGCAACAAGAGACCCAGTACTTC.

This chain uses TRBV5-6 with TRBJ1-5; D is uncertain. This CDR3 has 13 amino acids. Looked up from germline, CDR1 is SGHDT and CDR2 is YYEEEE. V was clipped by 4 bases and J by 4 bases, with 9 bases between them. The CDR3 is CASSRAGNQPQHF. In nucleotides, the CDR3 is TGTGCCAGCAGCCGGGCGGGGAATCAGCCCCAGCATTTT.

This clone occurred a few times. This chain connects TRBV27 to TRBJ2-1, with D perhaps matching TRBD2 (5 bases). The germline CDR1 and CDR2 sequences are MNHEY and SMNVEV (reference sequence). V was shortened by 2 bases and J by 3 bases, with 11 bases between the two germline ends. CDR3 length: 15 amino acids. CDR3: CASSLTGSDYNEQFF. The CDR3 DNA follows: TGTGCCAGCAGTTTAACGGGATCGGACTACAATGAGCAGTTCTTC.

This clone was seen a handful of times. The chain combines TRBV5-6 with TRBJ2-1, with a tentative D call TRBD2 (5 bases). This CDR3 region has 16 residues. V lost 4 bases to trimming and J lost 7 bases, with 21 bases between them. The V gene's germline CDR1 is SGHDT and CDR2 YYEEEE. The CDR3 loop reads CASSPFRGLDGNEQFF. Here the CDR3 DNA reads TGTGCCAGCAGCCCCTTTAGAGGACTCGATGGAAATGAGCAGTTCTTC.

This clone is a singleton in its sample. This sequence joins TRBV2 and TRBJ1-5; D not certain. This CDR3 spans 12 amino acids. Trimming took off 4 bases at V and 4 bases at J, with 5 bases between the two ends. Germline V gene lookup returns CDR1 SNHLY and CDR2 FYNNEI. CDR3 coding DNA: TGTGCCAGCAGTGCCGTTAATCAGCCCCAGCATTTT. Protein product: CASSAVNQPQHF. The whole variable domain, filled in from reference TRBV2 and TRBJ1-5, reads EPEVTQTPSHQVTQMGQEVILRCVPISNHLYFYWYRQILGQKVEFLVSFYNNEISEKSEIFDDQFSVERPDGSNFTLKIRSTKLEDSAMYFCASSAVNQPQHFGDGTRLSIL.